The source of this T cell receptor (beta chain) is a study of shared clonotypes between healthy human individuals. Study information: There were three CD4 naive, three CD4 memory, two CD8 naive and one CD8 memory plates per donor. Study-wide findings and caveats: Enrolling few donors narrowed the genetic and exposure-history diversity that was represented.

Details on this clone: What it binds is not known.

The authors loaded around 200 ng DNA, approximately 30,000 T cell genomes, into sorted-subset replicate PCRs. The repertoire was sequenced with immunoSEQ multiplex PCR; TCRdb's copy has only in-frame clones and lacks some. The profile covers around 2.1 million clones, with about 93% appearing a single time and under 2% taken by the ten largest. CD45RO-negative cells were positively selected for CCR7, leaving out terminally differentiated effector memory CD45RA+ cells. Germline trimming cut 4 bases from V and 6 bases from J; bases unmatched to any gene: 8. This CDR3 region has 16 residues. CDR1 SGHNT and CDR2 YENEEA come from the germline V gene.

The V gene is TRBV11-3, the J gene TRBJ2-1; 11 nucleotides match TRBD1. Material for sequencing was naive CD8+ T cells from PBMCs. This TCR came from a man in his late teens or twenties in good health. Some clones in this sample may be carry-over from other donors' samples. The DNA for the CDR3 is TGTGCCAGCAGCTCCTATGCCGGGACAGGGGGCAATGAGCAGTTCTTC. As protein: CASSSYAGTGGNEQFF.